This passage covers 15 T cell receptor beta chains from one sample sequenced in a study of OX40 agonist ivuxolimab in advanced cancers. Repertoires were generated with immunoSEQ multiplex PCR, while TCRdb's copy carries only in-frame clones and drops some. The data show 60,000 or so clones, over 80% seen once. The sample here was CD4+ or CD8+ T cells sorted from blood, taken in a trial of the OX40 agonist ivuxolimab. The receptors here all came from an adult with an advanced solid tumor such as melanoma, head and neck, liver or kidney cancer.

The V and J genes are TRBV5-5 and TRBJ1-4, with TRBD1 matching over 7 bases. The germline CDR1 and CDR2 sequences are SGHKS and YYEKEE (reference sequence). The CDR3 totals 14 residues. V lost 4 bases and J lost 5; bases outside the gene matches: 5. CDR3 loop: CASSLGQNNEKLFF. CDR3 nucleotides: TGTGCCAGCAGCCTGGGACAGAACAATGAAAAACTGTTTTTT.

This chain joins TRBV4-3 and TRBJ2-7, with D possibly TRBD1 on 5 matching bases. Deletions cut 0 bases from V and 5 bases from J, with 14 bases between. Germline V gives CDR1 LGHNA, CDR2 YSLEER. CDR3 length: 15 amino acids. The CDR3 reads CASSQDGQSRDEQYF. CDR3 DNA sequence: TGCGCCAGCAGCCAAGATGGTCAGTCCAGGGACGAGCAGTACTTC.

The rearrangement links TRBV6-6 to TRBJ2-3; 10 nucleotides align to TRBD1. CDR1 MNHNY and CDR2 SVGAGI come from the germline V gene (reference sequence). The CDR3 loop spans 14 amino acids. V shed 9 bases, J shed 3 bases, and the junction held 6 bases outside the gene matches. The CDR3 reads CASTPGQGTDTQYF. The CDR3 DNA follows: TGTGCCAGTACACCGGGACAGGGGACAGATACGCAGTATTTT.

The rearrangement uses TRBV2 and TRBJ2-1; unclear D gene. Per germline, CDR1 SNHLY and CDR2 FYNNEI. Trimming took 1 base from V and 3 from J, leaving 7 bases between them. This CDR3 region has 14 residues. The CDR3 DNA sequence: TGTGCCAGCAGTGAAGTGCGGCGCTACAATGAGCAGTTCTTC. Translating it yields CASSEVRRYNEQFF.

This chain links TRBV7-9 with TRBJ2-6; D may be TRBD1 (5 bases). The germline V gene encodes CDR1 SEHNR and CDR2 FQNEAQ (reference sequence). This CDR3 is 14 amino acids long. Trimming removed 3 bases at V and 3 bases at J, with 6 bases between. CDR3 sequence: CASSFRDGANVLTF. Here the CDR3 DNA reads TGTGCCAGCAGCTTCAGGGATGGGGCCAACGTCCTGACTTTC.

CDR3 residues: CASSQDPTPGPNTEAFF. The CDR3 bases are TGCGCCAGCAGCCAAGATCCCACCCCAGGGCCCAACACTGAAGCTTTCTTT. This chain links TRBV4-3 with TRBJ1-1; a weak D match, TRBD1 (5 bases). The CDR3 is 17 residues long. The V and J ends lost 0 bases and 2 bases respectively, with 16 bases between them. The germline V gene encodes CDR1 LGHNA and CDR2 YSLEER.

The J gene is TRBJ2-7, the V gene TRBV7-9; TRBD1 matches at 8 bases. The CDR3 runs 15 residues. CDR1 is SEHNR and CDR2 is FQNEAQ in the germline V gene (reference sequence). Losses at the gene ends were 1 base for V and 2 bases for J; bases not matched to a gene: 4. CDR3 in amino acids: CASSLVTGGTYEQYF. The CDR3 DNA follows: TGTGCCAGCAGCTTAGTCACAGGGGGAACCTACGAGCAGTACTTC.

The chain recombines TRBV11-2 with TRBJ2-2; no clear D gene. V was pared by 8 bases and J by 2 bases, with 15 bases between. The CDR3 runs 15 residues. CDR1 is SGHAT, CDR2 FQNNGV, per germline. CDR3 DNA sequence: TGTGCCAGCCAAAACCGAGATGAAAACACCGGGGAGCTGTTTTTT. Translation: CASQNRDENTGELFF.

The chain combines TRBV27 with TRBJ1-5; no definite D call. The length of the CDR3 is 15 residues. Germline lookup yields CDR1 MNHEY and CDR2 SMNVEV (reference sequence). V gave up 5 bases and J gave up 4 bases, with 15 bases separating them. The CDR3 DNA reads TGTGCCAGCAGTCCATTTCACCCAGGTAATCAGCCCCAGCATTTT. Translation gives CASSPFHPGNQPQHF.

The V call is TRBV19, the J call TRBJ2-1; the D gene is possibly TRBD1 (5 bases). CDR1 is LNHDA and CDR2 is SQIVND in the germline V gene (reference sequence). The CDR3 is 13 amino acids. Deletions cut 3 bases from V and 6 bases from J, with 9 bases between. CDR3 region: CASSMGLSNEQFF. In DNA form, the CDR3 reads TGTGCCAGTAGTATGGGGCTAAGCAATGAGCAGTTCTTC.

This clone is a singleton in its sample. This sequence joins TRBV28 and TRBJ1-6, with 7 nucleotides matching TRBD1. The CDR3 has 15 amino acids. The junction had 11 bases not matched to a gene; V was cut back by 5 bases and J by 10 bases. From germline, CDR1 is MDHEN and CDR2 SYDVKM. The CDR3 DNA is TGTGCCAGCAGTACCGTCGACAGGGCACGGTCACCCCTCCACTTT. The encoded protein is CASSTVDRARSPLHF.

This clone was detected only once. This chain joins TRBV6-1 and TRBJ1-3; 7 bases line up with TRBD1. Trimming took 6 bases from V and 0 from J; bases not matched to a gene: 5. This CDR3 comprises 15 residues. Germline V lookup: CDR1 MNHNS, CDR2 SASEGT. CDR3 loop: CASRDRVNSGNTIYF. In DNA form, the CDR3 reads TGTGCCAGCAGAGACAGGGTCAACTCTGGAAACACCATATATTTT.

The chain combines TRBV28 with TRBJ1-5; 9 bases align to TRBD1. Germline V gene data show CDR1 as MDHEN and CDR2 as SYDVKM. After removal of 6 bases from V and 7 bases from J, the junction contained 7 bases not matched to a gene. This CDR3 spans 14 amino acids. Written as DNA, the CDR3 is TGTGCCAGCAGAACGAGACAGGGGGTCCAGCCCCAGCATTTT. It is translated as CASRTRQGVQPQHF.

The chain combines TRBV10-3 with TRBJ2-1; TRBD2 matches at 10 bases. CDR1 ENHRY and CDR2 SYGVKD come from the germline V gene. The CDR3 spans 16 residues. The trim removed 6 bases at V and 0 bases at J, leaving 5 bases unmatched. The CDR3 sequence is CAIRGSGRSSYNEQFF. CDR3 nucleotide sequence: TGTGCCATCAGGGGTAGCGGGAGGAGCTCCTACAATGAGCAGTTCTTC.

V is TRBV4-1 and J is TRBJ2-1, with a weak D call TRBD2 (5 bases). Germline V CDR1 and CDR2: MGHRA, YSYEKL. The CDR3 totals 12 residues. V shed 5 bases and J shed 9 bases, with 11 bases lying between them. The CDR3 region is CASSSTRGEQFF. CDR3 DNA sequence: TGCGCCAGCAGCTCTACTAGAGGTGAGCAGTTCTTC.